This entry features one T cell receptor (beta chain) sequence. Its specificity is unknown. Samples had at least 6.5 million PBMCs isolated from them. A minimum of 5 micrograms of total RNA was extracted per sample. The data are from a study of blood T cells in healthy people across ages. Study findings and constraints: Estimated diversity, derived from one million T cells, was regarded as an underestimate.

A second PCR, run for roughly 7 to 12 cycles, used a sample-barcoded 5' primer plus a J-beta primer mix. TCRdb itself ran the 5' RACE reads through MiXCR, one entry per CDR3 protein. The sample records 750,000 or so distinct CDR3 sequences, about 25% being singletons. CDR3 size: 14 residues. Germline CDR1 reads LGHNA; CDR2 reads YNFKEQ. The V gene lost 3 bases and the J gene lost 7 bases, with 16 bases spanning the gap. These sequences were also reported in another study, on T cells of mothers and their children. Per that paper: In each mother, TCR beta CDR3 reads exceeded 10 million; in each child, they numbered several million.

The source material was blood. The sequence derives from a boy aged 5-17 years in good health. This chain links TRBV4-2 with TRBJ2-7; D unresolved. CDR3 in amino acids: CASSQPAQVKEQYF. CDR3 nucleotide sequence: TGTGCCAGCAGCCAGCCGGCCCAGGTGAAGGAGCAGTACTTC.